This TCR beta chain is from a study of T cell responses to AZD1222 COVID-19 vaccine. The CDR3 is made up of 15 amino acids. The germline V gene has CDR1 LNHNV and CDR2 YYDKDF (reference sequence). V was clipped by 3 bases and J by 3 bases, with 14 bases between them. Only in-frame clones appear in the TCRdb table, and some are missing; sequencing was by immunoSEQ multiplex PCR. Here the sample spans about 150,000 clones, around 93% being singletons. Points from the study as a whole: The sample set comprised mostly white British donors with more females, and clonal diversity was possibly underestimated. Every sample of the repertoires postdated the peak T cell response. Nearly half of spike-specific TCRs reportedly target unmutated variant regions.

To note about this clone: Its matching antigen is unknown.

Second doses at about 4 or about 12 weeks were pooled. Material: peripheral blood, obtained 28 days after the second AZD1222 dose. This TCR came from an adult who received the AZD1222 COVID-19 vaccine. The rearrangement joins TRBV15 to TRBJ1-1; D not resolved. The CDR3 region is CATSRDLTPDTEAFF. The CDR3 DNA is TGTGCCACCAGCAGGGACCTTACCCCTGACACTGAAGCTTTCTTT.